This is a list of T cell receptor beta chains from one sample in a study of cytomegalovirus exposure and HLA in healthy donors. Produced via immunoSEQ multiplex PCR; TCRdb's table is partial and in-frame only. The sample gives roughly 140,000 clones, around 87% of which show up once; just over 8.5% is in the top ten. The sample taken for sequencing was PBMCs. These receptors all stem from a man between 18 and 35 years old in good health and CMV-seropositive. Each CDR3 is given with its conserved first and last residue. A D gene is named only where the DNA matches it firmly. Only part of the rows carry a size: once, few, many, or a class if the clone is expanded.

abundance: -; d_gene: TRBD2; v_gene: TRBV7-2; j_gene: TRBJ2-1; CDR3nt: TGTGCCAGCAGCTTAGCTTGGACTAGCGGGTACAATGAGCAGTTCTTC; CDR3aa: CASSLAWTSGYNEQFF
abundance: -; d_gene: TRBD2; v_gene: TRBV13; j_gene: TRBJ2-7; CDR3nt: TGTGCCAGCAGCCCTCGGACTAGCAGCTACGAGCAGTACTTC; CDR3aa: CASSPRTSSYEQYF
abundance: -; d_gene: -; v_gene: TRBV25-1; j_gene: TRBJ2-1; CDR3nt: TGTGCCAGCAGTGAAACTAGCCGAGCGTACAATGAGCAGTTCTTC; CDR3aa: CASSETSRAYNEQFF
abundance: -; d_gene: -; v_gene: TRBV5-6; j_gene: TRBJ2-1; CDR3nt: TGTGCCGGGTCCCAGCGGAGATACAATGAGCAGTTCTTC; CDR3aa: CAGSQRRYNEQFF
abundance: -; d_gene: TRBD1; v_gene: TRBV6-1; j_gene: TRBJ2-1; CDR3nt: TGTGCCAGCACCACACTGGGACAGGAATACAATGAGCAGTTCTTC; CDR3aa: CASTTLGQEYNEQFF
abundance: -; d_gene: -; v_gene: TRBV4-2; j_gene: TRBJ2-1; CDR3nt: TGTGCCAGCAGCCCCATCCCGGGACTGCAAGATATGTCGCAGTTCTTC; CDR3aa: CASSPIPGLQDMSQFF
abundance: -; d_gene: -; v_gene: TRBV7-9; j_gene: TRBJ2-3; CDR3nt: TGTGCCAGCAGCCCCCATGTTGGGGGCCCCGCAGATACGCAGTATTTT; CDR3aa: CASSPHVGGPADTQYF
abundance: -; d_gene: -; v_gene: TRBV11-2; j_gene: TRBJ1-3; CDR3nt: TGTGCCAGCAGCGATGGGACTTTCTCTGGAAACACCATATATTTT; CDR3aa: CASSDGTFSGNTIYF
abundance: once; d_gene: -; v_gene: TRBV7-9; j_gene: TRBJ1-3; CDR3nt: TGTGCCAGCAGCTTATCCGGAAAAAGGGGCTCTGGAAACACCATATATTTT; CDR3aa: CASSLSGKRGSGNTIYF
abundance: once; d_gene: TRBD1; v_gene: TRBV25-1; j_gene: TRBJ1-2; CDR3nt: TGTGCCAGCAGGGGAATACAGGGGCTCGATGGCTACACCTTC; CDR3aa: CASRGIQGLDGYTF
abundance: -; d_gene: TRBD2; v_gene: TRBV6-1; j_gene: TRBJ2-7; CDR3nt: TGTGCCAGCAGTCCGCGATCTAGCGGGAGGTACGAGCAGTACTTC; CDR3aa: CASSPRSSGRYEQYF
abundance: -; d_gene: -; v_gene: TRBV18; j_gene: TRBJ1-2; CDR3nt: TGTGCCAGCTCACCGGTTATCAGGGCGAACTATGGCTACACCTTC; CDR3aa: CASSPVIRANYGYTF
abundance: -; d_gene: -; v_gene: TRBV9; j_gene: TRBJ1-3; CDR3nt: TGTGCCAGCAGCGGAGATTTCTCTGGAAACACCATATATTTT; CDR3aa: CASSGDFSGNTIYF
abundance: -; d_gene: TRBD2; v_gene: TRBV27; j_gene: TRBJ2-7; CDR3nt: TGTGCCAGCAGTTTCAGGCCCCGGGTGCGAGCGGGAGAAAACGAGCAGTACTTC; CDR3aa: CASSFRPRVRAGENEQYF
abundance: once; d_gene: -; v_gene: TRBV5-6; j_gene: TRBJ2-5; CDR3nt: TGTGCCAGCAGCTTGGGCGGCCCGGGAGTCCCTCGGGAGACCCAGTACTTC; CDR3aa: CASSLGGPGVPRETQYF
abundance: -; d_gene: -; v_gene: TRBV27; j_gene: TRBJ2-5; CDR3nt: TGTGCCAGCAGAAATCCTCGGGTCGCATTAGGGACCCAGTACTTC; CDR3aa: CASRNPRVALGTQYF
abundance: -; d_gene: -; v_gene: TRBV5-1; j_gene: TRBJ2-5; CDR3nt: TGCGCCAGCAGCTCCCAGGGTCACAAAGAGACCCAGTACTTC; CDR3aa: CASSSQGHKETQYF
abundance: few; d_gene: TRBD1; v_gene: TRBV19; j_gene: TRBJ1-6; CDR3nt: TGTGCCAGTAGTATAGCAGCGGGACAGGGTTTTTCACCCCTCCACTTT; CDR3aa: CASSIAAGQGFSPLHF
abundance: -; d_gene: -; v_gene: TRBV5-1; j_gene: TRBJ2-1; CDR3nt: TGCGCCAGCACCTCTGGGGCTAGATCTGAGCAGTTCTTC; CDR3aa: CASTSGARSEQFF
abundance: -; d_gene: TRBD1; v_gene: TRBV2; j_gene: TRBJ1-2; CDR3nt: TGTGCCAGCAGGGAGACAGGGACTTATGATGGCTACACCTTC; CDR3aa: CASRETGTYDGYTF
abundance: -; d_gene: -; v_gene: TRBV5-4; j_gene: TRBJ2-1; CDR3nt: TGTGCCAGCAGCCGGGGGAATGAGCAGTTCTTC; CDR3aa: CASSRGNEQFF
abundance: -; d_gene: -; v_gene: TRBV30; j_gene: TRBJ2-7; CDR3nt: TGTGCCTGGAGTGTGGGCGGGGGCGTAGGCGAGCAGTACTTC; CDR3aa: CAWSVGGGVGEQYF
abundance: -; d_gene: -; v_gene: TRBV29-1; j_gene: TRBJ1-1; CDR3nt: TGCAGCGTCAGCGGGAACACTGAAGCTTTCTTT; CDR3aa: CSVSGNTEAFF
abundance: -; d_gene: -; v_gene: TRBV6-5; j_gene: TRBJ1-4; CDR3nt: TGTGCCAGCAGTTCAGGGTTAGGGGATGAAAAACTGTTTTTT; CDR3aa: CASSSGLGDEKLFF
abundance: -; d_gene: -; v_gene: TRBV5-6; j_gene: TRBJ1-3; CDR3nt: TGTGCCAGCAGCTTGTATATCGCGGGTTCAGCAAACACCATATATTTT; CDR3aa: CASSLYIAGSANTIYF
abundance: few; d_gene: -; v_gene: TRBV11-2; j_gene: TRBJ2-1; CDR3nt: TGTGCCAGCAGCTTAGGGGCCCAATACAATGAGCAGTTCTTC; CDR3aa: CASSLGAQYNEQFF
abundance: -; d_gene: -; v_gene: TRBV5-4; j_gene: TRBJ2-3; CDR3nt: TGTGCCAGCAGCTTGGCCCAGAGGACTAGCACAGATACGCAGTATTTT; CDR3aa: CASSLAQRTSTDTQYF
abundance: few; d_gene: TRBD1; v_gene: TRBV5-6; j_gene: TRBJ2-1; CDR3nt: TGTGCCAGCAGCTTGCTGTCCGGGACAGGGCCCAATGAGCAGTTCTTC; CDR3aa: CASSLLSGTGPNEQFF
abundance: -; d_gene: TRBD1; v_gene: TRBV27; j_gene: TRBJ2-1; CDR3nt: TGTGCCAGCAGTGACACAGGGGCCTCCTACAATGAGCAGTTCTTC; CDR3aa: CASSDTGASYNEQFF
abundance: -; d_gene: -; v_gene: TRBV2; j_gene: TRBJ2-4; CDR3nt: TGTGCCAGCAGCAGGGGGGACATTCAGTACTTC; CDR3aa: CASSRGDIQYF
abundance: -; d_gene: -; v_gene: TRBV6-6; j_gene: TRBJ1-3; CDR3nt: TGTGCCAGCAGTTTGGACGGGGCTGGAAACACCATATATTTT; CDR3aa: CASSLDGAGNTIYF
abundance: -; d_gene: TRBD2; v_gene: TRBV4-1; j_gene: TRBJ2-7; CDR3nt: TGCGCCAGCAGCCAGGTCTTTAGCGGGAACTCCTACGAGCAGTACTTC; CDR3aa: CASSQVFSGNSYEQYF
abundance: -; d_gene: TRBD1; v_gene: TRBV2; j_gene: TRBJ2-7; CDR3nt: TGTGCCAGCAGTGAGGACAGGGGAACCTACGAGCAGTACTTC; CDR3aa: CASSEDRGTYEQYF
abundance: -; d_gene: -; v_gene: TRBV10-3; j_gene: TRBJ2-7; CDR3nt: TGTGCCATCAGTGTTGGAGGGAGGGAGCAGTACTTC; CDR3aa: CAISVGGREQYF
abundance: -; d_gene: -; v_gene: TRBV5-4; j_gene: TRBJ2-1; CDR3nt: TGTGCCAGCAGTTTGATAGCGCGGAATGAGCAGTTCTTC; CDR3aa: CASSLIARNEQFF
abundance: -; d_gene: -; v_gene: TRBV6-5; j_gene: TRBJ2-2; CDR3nt: TGTGCCAGCAGTTACAACACAGGCGGGGAGCTGTTTTTT; CDR3aa: CASSYNTGGELFF
abundance: -; d_gene: -; v_gene: TRBV10-3; j_gene: TRBJ1-2; CDR3nt: TGTGCCATCGCCGGGGGCTATGGCTACACCTTC; CDR3aa: CAIAGGYGYTF
abundance: -; d_gene: TRBD2; v_gene: TRBV27; j_gene: TRBJ2-6; CDR3nt: TGTGCCAGCAGCATGGGAGGGTTCAACGTCCTGACTTTC; CDR3aa: CASSMGGFNVLTF
abundance: -; d_gene: -; v_gene: TRBV5-8; j_gene: TRBJ2-1; CDR3nt: TGTGCCAGCAGCCCCCGCGGGTTCCCCACCCCGTTCTTC; CDR3aa: CASSPRGFPTPFF